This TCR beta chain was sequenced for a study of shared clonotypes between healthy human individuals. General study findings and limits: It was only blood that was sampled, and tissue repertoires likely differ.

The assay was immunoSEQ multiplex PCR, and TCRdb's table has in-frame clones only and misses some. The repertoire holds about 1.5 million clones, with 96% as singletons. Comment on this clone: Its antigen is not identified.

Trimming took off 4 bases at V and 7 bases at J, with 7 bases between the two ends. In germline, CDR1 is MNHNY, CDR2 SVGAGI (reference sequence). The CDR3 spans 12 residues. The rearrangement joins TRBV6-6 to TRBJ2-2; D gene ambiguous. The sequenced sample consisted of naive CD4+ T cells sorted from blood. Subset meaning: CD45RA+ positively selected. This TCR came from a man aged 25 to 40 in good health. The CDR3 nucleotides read TGTGCCAGCAGTTCCTCCTTCGGGGAGCTGTTTTTT. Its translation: CASSSSFGELFF.